This is a list of T cell receptor beta chains from one sample in a study of blood T cell repertoires in COVID-19. Profiling relied on immunoSEQ multiplex PCR, and the TCRdb table lists in-frame clones only, not all of them. This table holds under 300,000 clones, roughly 77% found once. The sample taken for sequencing was peripheral blood. The receptors stem from a woman older than 75 with acute or convalescent COVID-19. Each CDR3 is given with its conserved first and last residue. A D gene is named only where the DNA matches it firmly. Clone sizes are given selectively: once, few, many, or a class where the clone is expanded.

. | TRBJ2-7 | TRBV12-5 | . | TGTGCTAGTGGTTTGATTGGGACTCACGAGCAGTACTTC | CASGLIGTHEQYF
TRBD1 | TRBJ1-4 | TRBV19 | few | TGTGCCAGTCGCCCCCAGGGGGCTAATGAAAAACTGTTTTTT | CASRPQGANEKLFF
. | TRBJ1-3 | TRBV4-1 | . | TGCGCCAGCAGCCAAGATTCGGGGGGCTCGAGCTCTGGAAACACCATATATTTT | CASSQDSGGSSSGNTIYF
TRBD1 | TRBJ1-5 | TRBV19 | few | TGTGCCAGTAGTTCCCCCGCCTCCGGACAGGGGGGTAATCAGCCCCAGCATTTT | CASSSPASGQGGNQPQHF
. | TRBJ1-5 | TRBV6-5 | few | TGTGCCAGCAGCAGCGCCGGCCAGGGGTTCCCGCCCCAGCATTTT | CASSSAGQGFPPQHF
. | TRBJ1-2 | TRBV2 | . | TGTGCCAGCAACTTAGGACCCGAAGAGGGTGGCTACACCTTC | CASNLGPEEGGYTF
TRBD1 | TRBJ2-1 | TRBV5-1 | . | TGCGCCAGCAGTTACGGACAGGGAAAGGCTGAGCAGTTCTTC | CASSYGQGKAEQFF
TRBD1 | TRBJ2-7 | TRBV11-2 | . | TGTGCCAGCAGCTTAGATAGGACAGGGTTCTACGAGCAGTACTTC | CASSLDRTGFYEQYF
TRBD1 | TRBJ1-3 | TRBV18 | . | TGTGCCAGCTCACCGGGGACAGGGATCACTGGAAACACCATATATTTT | CASSPGTGITGNTIYF
TRBD1 | TRBJ1-3 | TRBV9 | . | TGTGCCAGCAGCGTCTCAGGGGGGATCTCTGGAAACACCATATATTTT | CASSVSGGISGNTIYF
. | TRBJ2-7 | TRBV11-2 | few | TGTGCCAGCAGCCACAGGGCCGTCGAGCAGTACTTC | CASSHRAVEQYF
TRBD2 | TRBJ2-2 | TRBV5-1 | . | TGCGCCAGCGCCGGACTAGCGGGAGCTGTCGGGGAGCTGTTTTTT | CASAGLAGAVGELFF
. | TRBJ2-3 | TRBV15 | few | TGTGCCACCAGCAGAGACAGGATTTCCACAGATACGCAGTATTTT | CATSRDRISTDTQYF
. | TRBJ2-7 | TRBV7-9 | . | TGTGCCAGCAGCGGGGGACAACTTACGTACTTC | CASSGGQLTYF
. | TRBJ2-3 | TRBV29-1 | few | TGCAGCGTTGAAGGGTTTGCGGATACGCAGTATTTT | CSVEGFADTQYF
. | TRBJ2-5 | TRBV6-2/TRBV6-3 | few | TGTGCCAGCAGTCAGGGGCTGGGAGCTATCCAAGAGACCCAGTACTTC | CASSQGLGAIQETQYF
. | TRBJ1-1 | TRBV4-3 | . | TGCGCCAGCAGCCAAGACAGGCTGTTGTTCACTGAAGCTTTCTTT | CASSQDRLLFTEAFF
TRBD1 | TRBJ1-2 | TRBV28 | . | TGTGCCAGCAGTCCGCCCCGGGACAGGGAAGTGAGCTATGGCTACACCTTC | CASSPPRDREVSYGYTF
. | TRBJ1-1 | TRBV5-1 | . | TGCGCCAGCAGCTATATACAGGGTAACACTGAAGCTTTCTTT | CASSYIQGNTEAFF
TRBD1 | TRBJ1-5 | TRBV4-1 | . | TGCGCCAGCAGCCGCACAGGGGTAGGGAATCAGCCCCAGCATTTT | CASSRTGVGNQPQHF